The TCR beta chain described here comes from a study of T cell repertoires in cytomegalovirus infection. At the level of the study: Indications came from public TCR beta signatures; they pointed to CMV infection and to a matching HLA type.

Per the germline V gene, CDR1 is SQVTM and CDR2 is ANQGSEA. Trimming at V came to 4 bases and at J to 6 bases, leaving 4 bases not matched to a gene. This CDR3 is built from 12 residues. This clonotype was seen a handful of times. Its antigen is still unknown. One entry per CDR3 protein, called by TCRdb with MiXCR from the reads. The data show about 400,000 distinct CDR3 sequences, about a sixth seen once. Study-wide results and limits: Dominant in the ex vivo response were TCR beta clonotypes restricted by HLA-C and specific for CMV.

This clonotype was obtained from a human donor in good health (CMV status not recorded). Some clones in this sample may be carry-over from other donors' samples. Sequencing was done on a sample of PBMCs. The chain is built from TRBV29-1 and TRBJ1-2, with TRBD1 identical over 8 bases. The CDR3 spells CSVGDRMDGYTF. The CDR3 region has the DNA TGCAGCGTTGGGGACAGGATGGATGGCTACACCTTC.